This T cell receptor beta chain is drawn from a study of cytomegalovirus exposure and HLA in healthy donors. Overall study results and limits: Highly shared sequence variants in one cluster were likely a sequencing artifact. More than 150 TCR beta chains were listed as cytomegalovirus-associated. A later analysis associated about 18,000 TCR beta sequences with HLA alleles at a 0.05 false discovery rate.

Trimming cost V 5 bases and J 2 bases; bases outside gene matches: 7. This CDR3 spans 15 amino acids. CDR1 is MDHEN, CDR2 SYDVKM, per germline. It was with 60 Vbeta and 13 Jbeta primers that the PCR ran. TCRdb keeps only in-frame clones here, not all; method: immunoSEQ multiplex PCR. This sample carries some 75,000 clones, 60% to 85% of them seen once, and the ten largest clones take 5.5% to 7.5%. Comments on this clone: What it recognizes is unknown.

This clonotype was obtained from a man in his late teens or twenties in good health and CMV-seropositive. The chain is built from TRBV28 and TRBJ2-5, with 8 bases fitting TRBD1. Material: PBMCs. The CDR3 nucleotides are TGTGCCAGCAGTACCCCCAGGGGGCGTCAAGAGACCCAGTACTTC. This gives the protein CASSTPRGRQETQYF. The variable domain in full, completed from reference TRBV28 and TRBJ2-5, reads DVKVTQSSRYLVKRTGEKVFLECVQDMDHENMFWYRQDPGLGLRLIYFSYDVKMKEKGDIPEGYSVSREKKERFSLILESASTNQTSMYLCASSTPRGRQETQYFGPGTRLLVL.